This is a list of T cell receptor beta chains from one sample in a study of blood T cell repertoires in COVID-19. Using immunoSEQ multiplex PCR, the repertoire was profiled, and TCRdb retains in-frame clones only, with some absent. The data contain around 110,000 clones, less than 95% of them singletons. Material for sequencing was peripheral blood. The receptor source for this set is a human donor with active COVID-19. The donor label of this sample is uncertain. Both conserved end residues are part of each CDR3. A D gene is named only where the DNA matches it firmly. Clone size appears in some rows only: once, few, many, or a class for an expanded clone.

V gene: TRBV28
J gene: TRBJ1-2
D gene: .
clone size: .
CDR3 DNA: TGTGCCAGCAGTCTTAACTATGGCTACACCTTC
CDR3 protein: CASSLNYGYTF

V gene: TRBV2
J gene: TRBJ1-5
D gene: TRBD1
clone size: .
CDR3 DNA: TGTGCCAGCCGAGGGGGCTCTACTGAAGGGCAGCCCCAGCATTTT
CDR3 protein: CASRGGSTEGQPQHF

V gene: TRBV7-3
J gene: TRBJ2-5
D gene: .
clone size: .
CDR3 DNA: TGTGCCAGCAGCTTATTGGCAGGGGTAGGGGAGACCCAGTACTTC
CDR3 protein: CASSLLAGVGETQYF

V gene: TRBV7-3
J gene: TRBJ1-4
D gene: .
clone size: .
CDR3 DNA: TGTGCCAGCAGCTTGTTAGGGGGAGTTAATGAAAAACTGTTTTTT
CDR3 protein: CASSLLGGVNEKLFF

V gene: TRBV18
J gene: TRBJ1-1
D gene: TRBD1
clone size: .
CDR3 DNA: TGTGCCAGCTCACGGCGGACAGGGGGCAACACTGAAGCTTTCTTT
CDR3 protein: CASSRRTGGNTEAFF

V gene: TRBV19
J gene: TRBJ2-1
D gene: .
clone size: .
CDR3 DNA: TGTGCCAGTACCCCCACAGGGACCTCCTACAATGAGCAGTTCTTC
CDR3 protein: CASTPTGTSYNEQFF

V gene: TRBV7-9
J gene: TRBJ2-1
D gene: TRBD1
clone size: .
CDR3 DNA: TGTGCCAGCAGCTGGGGACAGGGGGCAGGGAATGAGCAGTTCTTC
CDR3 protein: CASSWGQGAGNEQFF

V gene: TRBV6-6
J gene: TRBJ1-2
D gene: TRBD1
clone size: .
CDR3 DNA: TGTGCCAGCAGTCAACAGGGTGACAGGGTTTATGGCTACACCTTC
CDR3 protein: CASSQQGDRVYGYTF

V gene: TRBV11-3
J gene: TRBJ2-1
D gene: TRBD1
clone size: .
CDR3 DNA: TGTGCCAGCACAGGGGGCGGCTCCAATGAGCAGTTCTTC
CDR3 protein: CASTGGGSNEQFF

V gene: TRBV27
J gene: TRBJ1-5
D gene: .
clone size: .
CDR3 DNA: TGTGCCAGCAGTTTATCTAGAAATCAGCCCCAGCATTTT
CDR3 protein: CASSLSRNQPQHF

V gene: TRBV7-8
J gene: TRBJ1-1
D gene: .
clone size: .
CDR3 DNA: TGTGCCAGCAGCTTCCAGGGGAACACTGAAGCTTTCTTT
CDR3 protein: CASSFQGNTEAFF

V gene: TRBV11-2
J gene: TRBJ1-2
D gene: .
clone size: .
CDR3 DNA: TGTGCCAGCAGCCTCTCGGGGGGCCTTGAAGGCTACACCTTC
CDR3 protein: CASSLSGGLEGYTF

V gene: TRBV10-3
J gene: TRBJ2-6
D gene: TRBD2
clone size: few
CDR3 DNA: TGTGCCATCCAGAGCGGGGCTGGGGCCAACGTCCTGACTTTC
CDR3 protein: CAIQSGAGANVLTF

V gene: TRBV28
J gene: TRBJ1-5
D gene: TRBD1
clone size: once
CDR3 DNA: TGTGCCAGCAGGGAGGGACAGGTTAGCAATCAGCCCCAGCATTTT
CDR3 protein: CASREGQVSNQPQHF

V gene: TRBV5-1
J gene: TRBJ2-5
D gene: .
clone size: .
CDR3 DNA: TGCGCCAGCAGCTTGGGGCGGGAGACCCAGTACTTC
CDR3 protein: CASSLGRETQYF

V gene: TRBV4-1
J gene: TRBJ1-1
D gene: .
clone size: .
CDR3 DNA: TGCGCCAGCAGCCAAGGCTACAGCGGGTCGGATTCTTTCTTT
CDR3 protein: CASSQGYSGSDSFF

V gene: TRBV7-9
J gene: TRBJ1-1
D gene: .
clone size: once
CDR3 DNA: TGTGCCAGCCGGGTTCAAAACACTGAAGCTTTCTTT
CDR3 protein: CASRVQNTEAFF

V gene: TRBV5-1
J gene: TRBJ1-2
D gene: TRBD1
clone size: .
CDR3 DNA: TGCGCCAGCAGCTTGGGGACAGGGGATGGCTACACCTTC
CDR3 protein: CASSLGTGDGYTF

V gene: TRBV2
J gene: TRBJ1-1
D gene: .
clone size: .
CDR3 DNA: TGTGCCAGCAGTCTCCACCCTATGAACACTGAAGCTTTCTTT
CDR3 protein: CASSLHPMNTEAFF

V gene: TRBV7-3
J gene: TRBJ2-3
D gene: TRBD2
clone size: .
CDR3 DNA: TGTGCCAGCAGCTTAAACCCCAGCGGGGGGGCCAAGACGCAGTATTTT
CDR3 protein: CASSLNPSGGAKTQYF

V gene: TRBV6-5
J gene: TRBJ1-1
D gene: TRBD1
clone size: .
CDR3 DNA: TGTGCCAGCAGACCCCCGGGACAGGGGTTCACTGAAGCTTTCTTT
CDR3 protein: CASRPPGQGFTEAFF

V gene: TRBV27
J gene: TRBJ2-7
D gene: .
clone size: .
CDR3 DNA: TGTGCCAGCAGTAGACAGACCCTACCCTACGAGCAGTACTTC
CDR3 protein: CASSRQTLPYEQYF

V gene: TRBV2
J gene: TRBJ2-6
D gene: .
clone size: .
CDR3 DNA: TGTGCCAGCAAGGAGGTTGCTGGGGCCAACGTCCTGACTTTC
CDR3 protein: CASKEVAGANVLTF

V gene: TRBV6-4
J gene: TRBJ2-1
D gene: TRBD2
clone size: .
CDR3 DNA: TGTGCCAGCAGTGGCCTAGCGGGGGAGTACAATGAGCAGTTCTTC
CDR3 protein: CASSGLAGEYNEQFF

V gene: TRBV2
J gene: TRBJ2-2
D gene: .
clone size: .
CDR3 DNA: TGTGCCAGCGGACCGCAGGGAACCGGGGAGCTGTTTTTT
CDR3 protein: CASGPQGTGELFF